The T cell receptor (beta chain) described here comes from a study of CD8 T cells in Susac syndrome. RNA was extracted with the RNeasy kit, and a quantity of roughly 0.5 to 1 ug was reverse transcribed using random hexamers. Amplification of TCR beta CDR3 across 54 Vbeta and 13 Jbeta was performed with immunoSEQ multiplex PCR. From the immunoSEQ multiplex PCR reads, TCRdb called clonotypes with MiXCR, one entry per CDR3 protein. This table has 150,000 to 200,000 distinct CDR3 sequences, nearly 95% appearing once. This TCR came from a human donor with multiple sclerosis. Sequencing was performed on CD4+ T cells from PBMCs.

The CDR3 sequence is CASSVAQGFGYEQYF. CDR3 DNA sequence: TGTGCCAGCAGCGTAGCACAGGGTTTTGGGTACGAGCAGTACTTC. V and J are TRBV9 and TRBJ2-7, with D possibly TRBD1 on 6 matching bases. V was clipped by 0 bases and J by 4 bases, with 14 bases between them. The length of the CDR3 is 15 residues. Germline loops: CDR1 SGDLS, CDR2 YYNGEE.